This record concerns one T cell receptor beta chain sequence. Its target is not known. The data belong to a study of vaccination effects on CD4 cells after COVID-19. Across the whole study: A couple of convalescent patients were sampled 16 days and one week before vaccination.

J lost 4 bases, V lost 3 bases, and 8 bases had no gene match. Germline V lookup: CDR1 MNHEY, CDR2 SMNVEV (reference sequence). This CDR3 comprises 15 residues. Viral peptide pools were used in the ViraFEST assay to expand antigen-specific CD4+ T cells, and sequencing came afterward. Culturing for nine to ten days preceded CD4+ T cell isolation. The person had a PCR-confirmed SARS-CoV-2 infection during March to December 2020. Repertoires were generated with immunoSEQ multiplex PCR, while TCRdb's copy carries only in-frame clones and drops some. The table lists approximately 40,000 clones, roughly 73% of them singletons.

The TCR originated in a human donor who had a prior SARS-CoV-2 infection. The sequenced sample was CD4+ T cells from PBMCs cultured with a peptide pool, obtained before COVID-19 vaccination. The chain is built from TRBV27 and TRBJ1-2; 7 bases line up with TRBD1. CDR3 sequence (DNA): TGTGCCAGCAGTTTGGACAGGACCGTACCCTATGGCTACACCTTC. Translated, it gives CASSLDRTVPYGYTF.